This entry features one TCR beta chain sequence. One end of the junction is discordant with germline, which a read error may explain. The data derive from a study of T cell changes during pregnancy in multiple sclerosis. There are 16 residues in the CDR3. Germline assignment: CDR1 SGHNT and CDR2 YYREEE (reference sequence). Sequencing used immunoSEQ multiplex PCR; TCRdb keeps in-frame clones, though not all of them. The repertoire consists of some 93,000 clones, with about nine tenths occurring once and the leading ten covering approximately 1.7%. Sequenced material: peripheral blood, taken after pregnancy. The V call is TRBV5-4, the J call TRBJ1-1; TRBD1 matches at 12 bases. This sequence was found in a female donor in good health, enrolled as a control in a pregnancy study. Here the CDR3 reads CASSAGTGGGNTEAFF. The CDR3 nucleotides read TGCGCCAGCAGCGCAGGGACAGGGGGCGGGAACACTGAAGCTTTCTTT.